Listed below are T cell receptor beta chains from one sample, sequenced in a study of blood T cell repertoires in COVID-19. Clones were sequenced by immunoSEQ multiplex PCR, and TCRdb holds only the in-frame ones, with some missing. The table lists just over 300,000 clones, 86% of them singletons. Sequencing was performed on PBMCs or T cells enriched from blood (not recorded which). These receptors came from a man aged 25 to 45 who had recovered from COVID-19. CDR3s include the opening cysteine and the closing phenylalanine or tryptophan. A D gene is named only where the DNA matches it firmly. Where a row states a size, it is once, few, many or the class of an expanded clone; other rows omit it.

v_gene,j_gene,abundance,d_gene,CDR3nt,CDR3aa
TRBV18,TRBJ2-7,few,.,TGTGCCAGCTCACCACCGGATCAGGGGCCGGGCGAGCAGTACTTC,CASSPPDQGPGEQYF
TRBV28,TRBJ1-3,.,.,TGTGCCAGCAGTTCGGTCGGCACCATATATTTT,CASSSVGTIYF
TRBV14,TRBJ2-7,.,TRBD2,TGTGCCAGCAGCCAAGACGGGCGGCGGGAGGCCTACGAGCAGTACTTC,CASSQDGRREAYEQYF
TRBV21-1,TRBJ1-1,.,.,TGTGCCAGCAGCAAAGGGGGGTGGACAGGGGATATCGTGAACACTGAAGCTTTCTTT,CASSKGGWTGDIVNTEAFF
TRBV5-1,TRBJ1-3,once,TRBD1,TGCGCCAGCCGGCAGACAGGGAGGACTGGAAACACCATATATTTT,CASRQTGRTGNTIYF
TRBV18,TRBJ1-6,once,.,TGTGCCAGCTCCCAGGGAATCGATTCACCCCTCCACTTT,CASSQGIDSPLHF
TRBV30,TRBJ1-2,.,TRBD1,TGTGCCTGGAGTAATGACAGGGTTTTCTATGGCTACACCTTC,CAWSNDRVFYGYTF
TRBV5-4,TRBJ1-2,.,TRBD1,TGTGCCAGCAGTTATCGGGACAGCAACTATGGCTACACCTTC,CASSYRDSNYGYTF
TRBV10-2,TRBJ1-1,.,.,TGCGCCAGCATCCAAGGAGGGGTGAACACTGAAGCTTTCTTT,CASIQGGVNTEAFF
TRBV5-1,TRBJ2-5,.,.,TGCGCCAGCACCTCGGGACAACAAGAGACCCAGTACTTC,CASTSGQQETQYF
TRBV4-2,TRBJ2-1,.,TRBD2,TGTGCCAGCAGCCAAGATATCCAGATTGAGCGGGGGGGCAATGAGCAGTTCTTC,CASSQDIQIERGGNEQFF
TRBV5-1,TRBJ2-2,.,TRBD2,TGCGCCAGCAGCGTATCCGGGACTAGCGGGGAGACCGGGGAGCTGTTTTTT,CASSVSGTSGETGELFF
TRBV19,TRBJ2-7,few,TRBD1,TGTGCCAGTAGTATCTCAACAGGGGACGGAAGGGACGAGCAGTACTTC,CASSISTGDGRDEQYF
TRBV12-5,TRBJ2-2,.,TRBD2,TGTGCTAGTGGCGCGTCGACTAGCGGGAGGGCCGACACCGGGGAGCTGTTTTTT,CASGASTSGRADTGELFF
TRBV30,TRBJ2-4,.,.,TGTGCCGGCGGACTGACTCTACGCGCGGGTCGAAACATTCAGTACTTC,CAGGLTLRAGRNIQYF
TRBV16,TRBJ1-1,once,.,TGTGCCAGCAGCCCTTCGCCGGGGGTAAGGGATGAAGCTTTCTTT,CASSPSPGVRDEAFF
TRBV4-1,TRBJ2-7,once,TRBD1,TGCGCCAGCAGCCAAAACAGGGGGTTATACGAGCAGTACTTC,CASSQNRGLYEQYF
TRBV18,TRBJ2-2,.,TRBD2,TGTGCCAGCTCACCAATTAAACTAGCGGACACCCCACGAAACACCGGGGAGCTGTTTTTT,CASSPIKLADTPRNTGELFF
TRBV27,TRBJ2-7,once,.,TGTGCCAGCAGTTCCGTTGCACAGGCCTACGAGCAGTACTTC,CASSSVAQAYEQYF
TRBV6-5,TRBJ1-2,.,.,TGTGCCAGCAAAGCGGGAGGCGGCTACACCTTC,CASKAGGGYTF
TRBV7-8,TRBJ2-1,once,TRBD2,TGTGCCAGCAGCCTACTAGCGGGAGAAACGAGCTCCTACAATGAGCAGTTCTTC,CASSLLAGETSSYNEQFF
TRBV5-1,TRBJ2-3,.,.,TGCGCCAGCAACCCAGCGGGCACAGATACGCAGTATTTT,CASNPAGTDTQYF
TRBV2,TRBJ1-2,.,.,TGTGCCAGCAGCCCACGGCAGACCAGGGAAAACTATGGCTACACCTTC,CASSPRQTRENYGYTF
TRBV19,TRBJ2-7,.,TRBD1,TGTGCCAGTAGTATAGGGACAGGGGCCTCCTACGAGCAGTACTTC,CASSIGTGASYEQYF